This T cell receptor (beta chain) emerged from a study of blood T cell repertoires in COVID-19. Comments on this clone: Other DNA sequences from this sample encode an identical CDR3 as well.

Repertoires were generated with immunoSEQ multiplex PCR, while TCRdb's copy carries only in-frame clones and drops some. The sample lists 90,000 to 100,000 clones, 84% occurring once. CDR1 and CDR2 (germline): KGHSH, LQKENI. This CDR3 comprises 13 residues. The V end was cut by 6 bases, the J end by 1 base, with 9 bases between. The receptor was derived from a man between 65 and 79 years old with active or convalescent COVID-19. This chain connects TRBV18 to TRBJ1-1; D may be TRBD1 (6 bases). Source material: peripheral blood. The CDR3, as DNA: TGTGCCAGCTCTCTGGACAGGAACACTGAAGCTTTCTTT. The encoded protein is CASSLDRNTEAFF.